The present entry profiles one T cell receptor (beta chain) with its context. Its antigen is unidentified. The data stem from a study of monozygotic twins with inflammatory bowel disease. UMIs that had a 6-nucleotide sample barcode were put in using template switching. Reanalyzing the 5' RACE reads, TCRdb keeps one entry per CDR3 protein, without DNA. The sample data list about 450,000 distinct CDR3 sequences. Total RNA was isolated from whole blood without T cell sorting. Whole-study results and caveats: Patient repertoires may carry noise from differing immunosuppressive treatments. Ultimately, a single strong signal or clonotype associated with IBD was not supported.

CDR3 length equals 16 residues. Germline-derived CDR1 and CDR2 are SGHAT and FQDESV (reference sequence). The sequencing sample was made of blood. This TCR was recovered from a human donor with ulcerative colitis or Crohn's disease, or a healthy co-twin of an affected twin (not recorded which). The chain joins TRBV11-1 to TRBJ2-3; the TCRdb D gene call, TRBD2, has no DNA to confirm it. The CDR3 here is CASSSGDDREGDTQYF.